Following are 3 T cell receptor beta chains from one sample sequenced in a study of blood T cell repertoires in COVID-19. The data were produced by immunoSEQ multiplex PCR, yet TCRdb's version contains in-frame clones alone and is incomplete. The sample has 150,000 or so clones; roughly 85% are singletons. The specimen sequenced was PBMCs or T cells enriched from blood (not recorded which). These receptors originate from a woman aged 45-65 years who had recovered from COVID-19.

J is TRBJ2-7 and V is TRBV6-5; TRBD1 matches at 7 bases. CDR1 is MNHEY, CDR2 SVGAGI, per germline. The trim removed 6 bases at V and 4 bases at J, leaving 12 bases unmatched. CDR3 length equals 15 residues. The CDR3 DNA sequence: TGTGCCAGCAGCCTGGGGCAGGGGGTTGTTTACGAGCAGTACTTC. Its translation is CASSLGQGVVYEQYF.

This chain links TRBV7-3 with TRBJ2-2, with D tentatively TRBD1 (6 bases). Germline V gene lookup returns CDR1 SGHTA and CDR2 FQGTGA. The V gene lost 1 base and the J gene lost 0 bases, with 15 bases spanning the gap. This CDR3 region has 18 residues. CDR3 protein: CASSLKAAGVANTGELFF. The DNA for the CDR3 is TGTGCCAGCAGCTTAAAGGCGGCAGGGGTTGCGAACACCGGGGAGCTGTTTTTT.

The chain carries TRBV6-5 and TRBJ2-1, with D possibly matching TRBD2 (5 bases). The CDR3 has 13 residues. CDR1 and CDR2 from the germline V gene are MNHEY and SVGAGI. Trimming removed 6 bases at V and 7 bases at J, with 13 bases between. CDR3 residues: CASSGTGLNEQFF. The CDR3 region has the DNA TGTGCCAGCAGCGGTACGGGGTTGAATGAGCAGTTCTTC.